A selection of T cell receptor beta chains follows, all from one sample in a study of blood T cell repertoires in COVID-19. The repertoire was sequenced with immunoSEQ multiplex PCR; TCRdb's copy has only in-frame clones and lacks some. The repertoire has 250,000 to 350,000 clones, 85% to 90% of them found once; the top ten carry 6% to 8%. Sequences were obtained from peripheral blood. Receptors originate from a woman aged 45-65 years with COVID-19, enrolled during active disease. Both conserved end residues are part of each CDR3. The D gene is left open where the match is weak. Expanded clones get a size class; other rows say once, few or many, or leave the size out.

>TRBV7-8|.|.|TRBJ1-1
TGTGCCACCAAGCCTGGAGGGTCTGAAGCTTTCTTT
CATKPGGSEAFF
>TRBV5-1|TRBD1|.|TRBJ2-5
TGCGCCAGCAGCTTCACCACAGGGGGGGAGACCCAGTACTTC
CASSFTTGGETQYF
>TRBV7-9|TRBD1|medium-sized|TRBJ1-3
TGTGCCAGCAGCTCGGTCCAGGGGGTGACTGGAAACACCATATATTTT
CASSSVQGVTGNTIYF
>TRBV19|TRBD1|.|TRBJ2-3
TGTGCCAGTAGTATACAATACCCAGCCAGGGGGCTGGCAGATACGCAGTATTTT
CASSIQYPARGLADTQYF
>TRBV27|.|.|TRBJ1-2
TGTGCCAGCAGTTTCCCCGAGGGCTATGGCTACACCTTC
CASSFPEGYGYTF
>TRBV18|.|.|TRBJ2-3
TGTGCCAGCTCCACATACACAGATACGCAGTATTTT
CASSTYTDTQYF
>TRBV11-2|TRBD2|.|TRBJ2-7
TGTGCCAGCAGGAGGACTAGCGGCACCTACGAGCAGTACTTC
CASRRTSGTYEQYF
>TRBV3-1/TRBV3-2|TRBD1|.|TRBJ1-3
TGTGCCAGCAGCCAACCGGGACAGGGGATTGGAAACACCATATATTTT
CASSQPGQGIGNTIYF
>TRBV11-2|TRBD1|.|TRBJ1-1
TGTGCCAGCAGCTGGAGGACAGGGGTGTGGACTGAAGCTTTCTTT
CASSWRTGVWTEAFF
>TRBV10-1|.|.|TRBJ1-1
TGCGCCACCCCCCGGGGTTTAAGCACTGAAGCTTTCTTT
CATPRGLSTEAFF
>TRBV27|TRBD2|.|TRBJ2-7
TGTGCCGGAAAAATACTAGCGGGAGGAGACGAGCAGTACTTC
CAGKILAGGDEQYF
>TRBV6-2/TRBV6-3|TRBD1|.|TRBJ1-1
TGTGCCAGCAGTTACTCGACAGGGGTGGAAGCTTTCTTT
CASSYSTGVEAFF
>TRBV10-1|TRBD1|.|TRBJ2-5
TGCGCCAGCAGTGAGTCGGGGTTGGGACAGGGTAAAGGAGAGACCCAGTACTTC
CASSESGLGQGKGETQYF
>TRBV6-5|TRBD2|.|TRBJ2-1
TGTGCCAGCAGTTACATGGGACTAGGGGACAATGAGCAGTTCTTC
CASSYMGLGDNEQFF
>TRBV18|TRBD2|.|TRBJ2-2
TGTGCCAGCTCACCACCCGGGACTAGCGCCGGAGACGGGGAGCTGTTTTTT
CASSPPGTSAGDGELFF
>TRBV19|.|.|TRBJ2-1
TGTGCCAGTAGTATACTAGTGGGTACATCTGAGCAGTTCTTC
CASSILVGTSEQFF
>TRBV5-3|.|once|TRBJ2-7
TGTGCCAGAAGCTTGTGTAGGCCACGTTGGAAGCGCTCCTACGAGCAGTACTTC
CARSLCRPRWKRSYEQYF
>TRBV27|TRBD1|once|TRBJ2-7
TGTGCCAGCAGTCTGACAGGGGCCCCCTACGAGCAGTACTTC
CASSLTGAPYEQYF
>TRBV18|TRBD2|.|TRBJ2-1
TGTGCCAGCTCAACACAACCTAGCGGGAGGGTTTTAGGCTACAATGAGCAGTTCTTC
CASSTQPSGRVLGYNEQFF
>TRBV21-1|.|.|TRBJ2-1
TGTGCCAGCAGCAAAGGTAGCGGGAGGGCGCCCGGCAATGAGCAGTTCTTC
CASSKGSGRAPGNEQFF
>TRBV9|.|.|TRBJ1-5
TGTGCCAGCAGCGTTGGGGCAGGGAATCAGCCCCAGCATTTT
CASSVGAGNQPQHF
>TRBV7-9|.|.|TRBJ1-4
TGTGCCAGCAGCGATAGCGGCGGTAATGAAAAACTGTTTTTT
CASSDSGGNEKLFF
>TRBV7-2|TRBD1|.|TRBJ2-3
TGTGCCAGCAGCTTAGTAGGGACAGTCACAGATACGCAGTATTTT
CASSLVGTVTDTQYF
>TRBV10-3|TRBD1|.|TRBJ2-7
TGTGCCATCAGCAGGAGGGACAGGGGGTCCTACGAGCAGTACTTC
CAISRRDRGSYEQYF
>TRBV3-1/TRBV3-2|.|once|TRBJ1-4
TGTGCCAGCAGCCAAGTGGGAGGCAGGGTAGAAAAACTGTTTTTT
CASSQVGGRVEKLFF
>TRBV7-8|.|.|TRBJ1-2
TGTGCCAGCAGAGGGGACAAGACTAACTATGGCTACACCTTC
CASRGDKTNYGYTF
>TRBV7-2|TRBD1|.|TRBJ1-4
TGTGCCAGCAGCCTGGACGGGACAGAGAATGAAAAACTGTTTTTT
CASSLDGTENEKLFF
>TRBV6-5|TRBD1|few|TRBJ2-2
TGTGCCAGCACCAACCGGGACAGTAGCACCGGGGAGCTGTTTTTT
CASTNRDSSTGELFF
>TRBV19|TRBD1|.|TRBJ2-2
TGTGCCAGTACGGACAGGGGGAACACCGGGGAGCTGTTTTTT
CASTDRGNTGELFF